This T cell receptor (beta chain) was identified during a study of OX40 agonist ivuxolimab in advanced cancers. Sequenced by immunoSEQ multiplex PCR; TCRdb stores in-frame clones only, minus some. The data show about 45,000 clones, 70% to 90% seen once. Germline V gene data show CDR1 as MNHEY and CDR2 as SMNVEV (reference sequence). Trimming took off 4 bases at V and 6 bases at J, with 7 bases between the two ends. This CDR3 spans 13 amino acids. The rearrangement links TRBV27 to TRBJ1-6, with D maybe TRBD1 (5 bases). This TCR was recovered from an adult with an advanced solid tumor such as melanoma, head and neck, liver or kidney cancer. This sample comprised CD4+ or CD8+ T cells sorted from blood, obtained in a trial of the OX40 agonist ivuxolimab. The CDR3, as DNA: TGTGCCAGCAGTTGGGACGGTAATTCACCCCTCCACTTT. It translates to CASSWDGNSPLHF.